The present entry profiles one T cell receptor beta chain with its context. This clone was seen only a few times. It has no known antigen specificity. Base-call qualities are not available, and no considerably larger clone is one nucleotide away. Explained via the paper, the time point label denotes: cycle 4 day 1 (C4D1), after less than seven weeks of nivolumab. Every trial patient had relapsed after autologous stem cell transplantation, and cohorts A, B and C differed in prior brentuximab vedotin exposure. A Miltenyi CD4+ T cell isolation kit was used for magnetic negative selection to purify CD4+ T cells from thawed PBMCs. The trial cohort was composed of about 58 patients with relapsed/refractory classical Hodgkin lymphoma, for whom complete response, partial response or progressive disease was recorded as best overall response. Single-agent nivolumab was administered to trial patients in the multi-cohort phase II CheckMate 205 trial. An independent review committee assessed best overall response by applying the 2007 International Working Group response criteria. Trial PBMCs were obtained immediately prior to nivolumab initiation (C1D1) and on therapy at cycle 2 day 1 and cycle 4 day 1. Peripheral blood was collected in 8 mL Vacutainer Cell Preparation Tubes, from which PBMCs were isolated by centrifugation and then cryopreserved. Purified CD4+ and CD8+ fractions were prepared only for cases with an additional available PBMC sample. Magnetically labelled cells were removed on LS columns in a quadroMACS separator, and the flow-through was collected as the purified fraction.

Genomic DNA was extracted with the Qiagen DNeasy kit from unsorted PBMCs and from negatively selected CD4+ and CD8+ fractions. TCR beta CDR3 regions were amplified by immunoSEQ multiplex PCR using primers annealing to V and J segments. A synthetic immune receptor repertoire was used to minimize amplification bias, and any remaining bias was removed computationally after sequencing. On the authors' methods: Repertoire diversity was quantified as the Shannon entropy index using custom Python scripts. The unsorted, CD4+ and CD8+ repertoires were each analyzed separately, with the exception of combined analyses, where CD4+ and CD8+ sequences were merged in silico. Clonal expansion was defined as at least a 2-fold frequency increase after treatment relative to C1D1, with a pseudocount of 0.5 for undetected baseline clones. Clones with 0 or 1 copy at C1D1 were classified as singleton clones, and clones with 2 or more copies were classified as non-singleton clones. Clones expanded in unsorted samples were assigned a CD4+, CD8+ or unknown annotation through matching of protein sequences in sorted samples from the same patient. Wilcoxon tests on paired samples were used to test diversity changes from C1D1 to C4D1. TCRdb retrieved this table from immuneACCESS and kept in-frame rearrangements only. Not all clones are present; in checked studies, unresolved V genes account for under half, and no reason is known for the remainder. V and J calls and clone size come straight from that table; D and trimming were deduced from the DNA. Within this sample are 25,000 to 30,000 clones, with roughly nine tenths of them counted one time only. 0.4% to 0.45% of the sample comes from the top ten.

This sample was taken from a study of PD-1 blockade in classical Hodgkin lymphoma (dated by TCRdb to 2018 to 2020). With regard to the full study: Nivolumab dosing was 3 mg/kg intravenously every 2 weeks, continuing until either disease progression or unacceptable toxicity. The study used TCR beta sequencing and CyTOF to define a peripheral blood immune signature of response to PD-1 blockade in classical Hodgkin lymphoma. Points the paper makes about the study in general: Trial patients achieving complete response had baseline diversity similar to newly diagnosed patients, whereas partial responders and progressors had significantly lower diversity. The study was restricted to a single clinical trial cohort, and the causes of repertoire differences, possibly disease activity or prior therapy, were left undefined. A significant rise by C4D1 was seen in CD4+ but not CD8+ TCR diversity (p=0.0027 vs p=0.16), with the rise being most apparent in complete responders (p=0.02). Baseline TCR diversity was reported as lower in newly diagnosed patients than in healthy donors, and lower still in relapsed/refractory patients. Patients starting nivolumab less than 1 year after ASCT had lower diversity and were excluded from later analyses to avoid confounding by immune reconstitution.

Spanning cysteine to phenylalanine, the CDR3 consists of 15 amino acids. Just CDR3 DNA is preserved here, 45 bases in frame from base 1. CDR1 and CDR2 were assigned from the germline V gene as SGHTS and YDEGEE. Compared with germline, V lacks 4 bases and J lacks 5 bases; bases without a gene match: 8. This clonotype was obtained from a human donor with classical Hodgkin lymphoma. Sequencing used CD4+ T cells from blood, obtained before the fourth cycle of nivolumab. The V and J segments used are TRBV5-8 and TRBJ2-1; a stretch of 8 junction bases matches TRBD2. DNA sequence: TGTGCCAGCAGCCGACCGAGCGGGAGTCACAATGAGCAGTTCTTC. This encodes CASSRPSGSHNEQFF.